The 4 T cell receptor beta chains in this list originate from one sample, sequenced in a study of CDR3 diversity in severe acne. TCRdb independently ran MiXCR on the PCR reads; one entry per CDR3 protein. The sample has tens of thousands of distinct CDR3 sequences, under 55% seen once. The sample consisted of blood. These receptors all come from a male donor with severe acne vulgaris.

This clonotype turned up a few times. CDR3 sequence: CASSFIGNYLYF. The CDR3 coding sequence is TGCGCCAGCAGCTTTATCGGAAACTACCTGTACTTC. The chain joins TRBV5-1 to TRBJ2-7; D gene uncertain. This CDR3 has 12 amino acids. V lost 2 bases to trimming and J lost 12 bases, with 15 bases between them. Germline assignment: CDR1 SGHRS and CDR2 YFSETQ.

Ten or more counts support this clonotype. The chain couples TRBV13 to TRBJ2-7; TRBD1 aligns across 7 bases. Germline CDR1 PRHDT, CDR2 FYEKMQ (reference sequence). After removal of 5 bases from V and 6 bases from J, the junction contained 10 bases not matched to a gene. This CDR3 comprises 14 residues. This CDR3 is CASSTRTGDPEQYV. CDR3 in DNA: TGTGCCAGCAGCACCCGGACAGGAGATCCCGAGCAGTACGTC.

This sequence joins TRBV19 and TRBJ2-5; D remains unclear. Per the germline V gene, CDR1 is LNHDA and CDR2 is SQIVND (reference sequence). The CDR3 is 13 residues long. With 6 bases removed from V and 1 base from J, the gap between germline ends came to 9 bases. Here the CDR3 DNA reads TGTGCCAGTAGCCTACAAGCCCAAGAGACCCAGTACTTC. Its translation is CASSLQAQETQYF.

A word on this clonotype: The junction does not match germline at one end; this may be a read error. The chain couples TRBV7-3 to TRBJ2-3; D ambiguous. CDR1 is SGHTA and CDR2 is FQGTGA in the germline V gene. This CDR3 contains 15 residues. CDR3: CASALEPRLTDTQYF. In DNA, the CDR3 is TGCGCCAGCGCCCTGGAGCCTAGACTCACAGATACGCAGTATTTT.